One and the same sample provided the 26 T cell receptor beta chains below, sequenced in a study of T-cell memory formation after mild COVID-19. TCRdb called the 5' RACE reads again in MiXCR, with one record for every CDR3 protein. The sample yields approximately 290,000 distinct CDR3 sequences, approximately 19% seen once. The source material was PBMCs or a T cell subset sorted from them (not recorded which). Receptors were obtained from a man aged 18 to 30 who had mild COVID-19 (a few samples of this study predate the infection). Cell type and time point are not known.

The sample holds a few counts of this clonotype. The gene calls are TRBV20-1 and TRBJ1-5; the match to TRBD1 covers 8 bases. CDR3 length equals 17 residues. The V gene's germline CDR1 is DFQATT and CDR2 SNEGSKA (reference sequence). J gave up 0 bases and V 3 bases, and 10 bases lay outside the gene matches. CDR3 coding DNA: TGCAGTGCTAGGGAACGAGGACAGGGAGGTAGCAATCAGCCCCAGCATTTT. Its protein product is CSARERGQGGSNQPQHF.

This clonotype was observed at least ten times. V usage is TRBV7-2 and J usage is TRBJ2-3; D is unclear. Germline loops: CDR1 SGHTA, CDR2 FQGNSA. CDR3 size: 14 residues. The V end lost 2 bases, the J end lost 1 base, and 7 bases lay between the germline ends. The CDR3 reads CASSLSRGTDTQYF. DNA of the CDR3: TGTGCCAGCAGCTTATCTAGGGGCACAGATACGCAGTATTTT. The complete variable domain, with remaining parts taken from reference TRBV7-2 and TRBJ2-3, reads GAGVSQSPSNKVTEKGKDVELRCDPISGHTALYWYRQSLGQGLEFLIYFQGNSAPDKSGLPSDRFSAERTGGSVSTLTIQRTQQEDSAVYLCASSLSRGTDTQYFGPGTRLTVL.

CDR3 sequence (DNA): TGTGCCAGCAGTTTCAGGGGGCGCTCCTACGAGCAGTACTTC. Protein sequence: CASSFRGRSYEQYF. This chain joins TRBV27 and TRBJ2-7, with 8 nucleotides matching TRBD1. CDR3 length equals 14 residues. The germline CDR1 and CDR2 sequences are MNHEY and SMNVEV (reference sequence). The trim removed 3 bases at V and 0 bases at J, leaving 1 base unmatched.

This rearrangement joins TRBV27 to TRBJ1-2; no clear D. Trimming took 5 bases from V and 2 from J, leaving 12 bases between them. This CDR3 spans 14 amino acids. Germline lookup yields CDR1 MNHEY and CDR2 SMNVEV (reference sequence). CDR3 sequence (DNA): TGTGCCAGCAGTCCCGGGTCGGCGAACTATGGCTACACCTTC. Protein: CASSPGSANYGYTF.

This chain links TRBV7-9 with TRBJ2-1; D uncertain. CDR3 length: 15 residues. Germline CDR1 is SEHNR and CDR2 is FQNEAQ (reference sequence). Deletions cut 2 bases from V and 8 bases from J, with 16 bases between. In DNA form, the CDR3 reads TGTGCCAGCAGCTTATTTAGGTTCGGTCGTGATGAGCAGTTCTTC. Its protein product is CASSLFRFGRDEQFF.

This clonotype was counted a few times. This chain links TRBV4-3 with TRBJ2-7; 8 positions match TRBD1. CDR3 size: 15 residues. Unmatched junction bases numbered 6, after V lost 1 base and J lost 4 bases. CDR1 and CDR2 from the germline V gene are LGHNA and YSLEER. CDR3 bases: TGCGCCAGCAGCCAAGCAGGGGGCGAGAGATACGAGCAGTACTTC. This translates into CASSQAGGERYEQYF.

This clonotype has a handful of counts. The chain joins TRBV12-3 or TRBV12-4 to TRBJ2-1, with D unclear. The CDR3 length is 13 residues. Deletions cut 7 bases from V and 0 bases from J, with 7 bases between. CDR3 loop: CASMGSSYNEQFF. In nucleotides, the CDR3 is TGTGCCAGCATGGGTAGCTCCTACAATGAGCAGTTCTTC.

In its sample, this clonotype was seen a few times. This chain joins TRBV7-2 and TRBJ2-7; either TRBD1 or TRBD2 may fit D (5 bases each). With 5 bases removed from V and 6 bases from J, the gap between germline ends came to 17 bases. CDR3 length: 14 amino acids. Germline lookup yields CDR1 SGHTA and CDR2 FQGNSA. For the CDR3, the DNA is TGTGCCAGCAGCCGGGGACCCCCGCGTGGCGAGCAGTACTTC. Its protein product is CASSRGPPRGEQYF.

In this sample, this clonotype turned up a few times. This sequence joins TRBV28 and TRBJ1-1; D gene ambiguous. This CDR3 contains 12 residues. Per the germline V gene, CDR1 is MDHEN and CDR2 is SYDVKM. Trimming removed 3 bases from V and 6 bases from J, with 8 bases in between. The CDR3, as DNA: TGTGCCAGCAGTTTCCTGCGGGCTGAAGCTTTCTTT. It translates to CASSFLRAEAFF. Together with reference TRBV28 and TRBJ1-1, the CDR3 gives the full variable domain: DVKVTQSSRYLVKRTGEKVFLECVQDMDHENMFWYRQDPGLGLRLIYFSYDVKMKEKGDIPEGYSVSREKKERFSLILESASTNQTSMYLCASSFLRAEAFFGQGTRLTVV.

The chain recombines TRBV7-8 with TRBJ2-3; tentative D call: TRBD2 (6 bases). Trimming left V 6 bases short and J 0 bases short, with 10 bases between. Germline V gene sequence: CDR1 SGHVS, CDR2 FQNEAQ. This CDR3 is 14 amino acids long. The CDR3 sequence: CASRIAASTDTQYF. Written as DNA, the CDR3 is TGTGCCAGCAGGATAGCGGCTAGCACAGATACGCAGTATTTT.

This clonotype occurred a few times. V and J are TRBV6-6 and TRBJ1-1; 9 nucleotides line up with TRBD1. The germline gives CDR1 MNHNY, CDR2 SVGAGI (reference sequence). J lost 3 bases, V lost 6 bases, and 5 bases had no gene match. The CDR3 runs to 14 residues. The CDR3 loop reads CASRGTGRDTEAFF. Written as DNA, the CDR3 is TGTGCCAGCAGAGGGACAGGGCGGGACACTGAAGCTTTCTTT.

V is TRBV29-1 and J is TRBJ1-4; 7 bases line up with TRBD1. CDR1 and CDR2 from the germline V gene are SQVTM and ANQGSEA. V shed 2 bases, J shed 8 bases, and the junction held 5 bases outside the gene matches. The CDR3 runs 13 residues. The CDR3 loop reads CSVENRGKEKLFF. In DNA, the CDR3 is TGCAGCGTTGAAAACAGGGGAAAGGAAAAACTGTTTTTT.

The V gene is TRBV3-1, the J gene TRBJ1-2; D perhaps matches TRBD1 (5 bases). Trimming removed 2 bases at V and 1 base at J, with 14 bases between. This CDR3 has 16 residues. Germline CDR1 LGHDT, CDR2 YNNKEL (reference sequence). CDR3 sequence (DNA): TGTGCCAGCAGCCAATCTTACCGACAGAATAACTATGGCTACACCTTC. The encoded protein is CASSQSYRQNNYGYTF.

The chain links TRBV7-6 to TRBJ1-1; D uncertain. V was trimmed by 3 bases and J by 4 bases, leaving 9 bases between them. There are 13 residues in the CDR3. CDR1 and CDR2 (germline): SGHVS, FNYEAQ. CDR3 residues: CASSFTGGTEAFF. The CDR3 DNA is TGTGCCAGCAGCTTCACTGGCGGCACTGAAGCTTTCTTT.

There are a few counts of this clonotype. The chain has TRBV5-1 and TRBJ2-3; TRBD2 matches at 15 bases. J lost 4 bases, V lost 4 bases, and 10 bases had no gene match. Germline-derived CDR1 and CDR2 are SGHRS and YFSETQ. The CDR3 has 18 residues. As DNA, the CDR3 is TGCGCCAGCAGCCGAGGACTAGCGGGGGGGCTTTCGGCAGATACGCAGTATTTT. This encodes CASSRGLAGGLSADTQYF. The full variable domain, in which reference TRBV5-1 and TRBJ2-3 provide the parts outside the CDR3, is KAGVTQTPRYLIKTRGQQVTLSCSPISGHRSVSWYQQTPGQGLQFLFEYFSETQRNKGNFPGRFSGRQFSNSRSEMNVSTLELGDSALYLCASSRGLAGGLSADTQYFGPGTRLTVL.

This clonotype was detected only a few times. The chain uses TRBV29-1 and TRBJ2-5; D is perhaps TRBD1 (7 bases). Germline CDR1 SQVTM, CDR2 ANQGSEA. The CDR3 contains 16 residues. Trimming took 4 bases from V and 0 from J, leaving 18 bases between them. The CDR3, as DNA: TGCAGCGTTGTAGGGCGCGGGACAGCCTACCAAGAGACCCAGTACTTC. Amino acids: CSVVGRGTAYQETQYF.

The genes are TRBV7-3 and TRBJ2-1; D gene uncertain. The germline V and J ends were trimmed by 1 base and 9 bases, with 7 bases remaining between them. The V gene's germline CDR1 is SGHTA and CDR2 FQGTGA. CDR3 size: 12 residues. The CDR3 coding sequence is TGTGCCAGCAGCTTAATGGATGGTGAGCAGTTCTTC. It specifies CASSLMDGEQFF.

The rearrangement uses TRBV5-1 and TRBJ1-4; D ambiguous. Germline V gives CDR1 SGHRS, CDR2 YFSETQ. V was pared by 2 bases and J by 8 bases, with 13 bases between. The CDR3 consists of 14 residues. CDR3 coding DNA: TGCGCCAGCAGCTTCGGGGAGATGGGGGAAAAACTGTTTTTT. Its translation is CASSFGEMGEKLFF.

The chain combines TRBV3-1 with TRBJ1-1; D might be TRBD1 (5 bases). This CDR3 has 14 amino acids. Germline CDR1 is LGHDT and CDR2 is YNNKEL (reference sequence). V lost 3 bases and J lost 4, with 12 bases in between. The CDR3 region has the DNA TGTGCCAGCAGCCAGGCCGCGGGGGGCACTGAAGCTTTCTTT. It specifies CASSQAAGGTEAFF.

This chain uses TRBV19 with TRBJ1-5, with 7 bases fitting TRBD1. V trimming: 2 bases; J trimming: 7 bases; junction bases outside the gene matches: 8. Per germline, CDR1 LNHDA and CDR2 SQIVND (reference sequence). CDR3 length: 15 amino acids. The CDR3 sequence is CASSIIDRAIQPQHF. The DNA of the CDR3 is TGTGCCAGTAGTATAATCGACAGGGCTATCCAGCCCCAGCATTTT.

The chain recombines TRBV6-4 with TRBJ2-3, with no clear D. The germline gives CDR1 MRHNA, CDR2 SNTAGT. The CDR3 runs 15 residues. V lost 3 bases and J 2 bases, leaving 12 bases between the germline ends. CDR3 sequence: CASSDSSYPTDTQYF. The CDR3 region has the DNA TGTGCCAGCAGTGATTCCTCCTACCCCACAGATACGCAGTATTTT.

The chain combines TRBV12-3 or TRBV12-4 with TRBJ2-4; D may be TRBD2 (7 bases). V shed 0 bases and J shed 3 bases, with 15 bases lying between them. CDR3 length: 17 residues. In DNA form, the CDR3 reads TGTGCCAGCAGTTTAGCCCAAGGCGGGGGACACAAAAACATTCAGTACTTC. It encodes CASSLAQGGGHKNIQYF.

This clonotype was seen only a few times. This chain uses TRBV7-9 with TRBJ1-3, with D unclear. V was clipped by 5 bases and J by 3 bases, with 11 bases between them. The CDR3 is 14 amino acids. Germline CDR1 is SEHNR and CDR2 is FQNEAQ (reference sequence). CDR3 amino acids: CASSPRNDGNTIYF. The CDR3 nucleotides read TGTGCCAGCAGCCCCCGTAACGATGGAAACACCATATATTTT. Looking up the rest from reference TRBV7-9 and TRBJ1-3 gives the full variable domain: DTGVSQNPRHKITKRGQNVTFRCDPISEHNRLYWYRQTLGQGPEFLTYFQNEAQLEKSRLLSDRFSAERPKGSFSTLEIQRTEQGDSAMYLCASSPRNDGNTIYFGEGSWLTVV.

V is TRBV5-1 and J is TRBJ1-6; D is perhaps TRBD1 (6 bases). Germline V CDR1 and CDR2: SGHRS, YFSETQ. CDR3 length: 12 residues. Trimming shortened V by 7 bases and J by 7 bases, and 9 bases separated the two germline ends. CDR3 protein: CASGTGNSPLHF. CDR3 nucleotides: TGCGCCAGCGGAACAGGGAATTCACCCCTCCACTTT.

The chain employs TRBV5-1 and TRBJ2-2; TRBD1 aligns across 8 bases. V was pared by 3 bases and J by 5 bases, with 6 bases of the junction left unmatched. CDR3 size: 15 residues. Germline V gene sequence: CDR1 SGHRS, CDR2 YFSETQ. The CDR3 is CASSSQGAVTGELFF. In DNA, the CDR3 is TGCGCCAGCAGCTCGCAGGGGGCGGTAACCGGGGAGCTGTTTTTT.

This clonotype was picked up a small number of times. CDR3: CASSPLGGRADTQYF. The CDR3 coding sequence is TGTGCCAGCAGTCCCTTGGGGGGCCGGGCAGATACGCAGTATTTT. The chain employs TRBV9 and TRBJ2-3; D is perhaps TRBD1 or TRBD2 (6 bases each). From germline, CDR1 is SGDLS and CDR2 YYNGEE. The V gene lost 5 bases and the J gene lost 4 bases, with 17 bases spanning the gap. The CDR3 runs to 15 residues.